This is a list of T cell receptor beta chains from one sample in a study of T cell responses to AZD1222 COVID-19 vaccine. Repertoires were generated with immunoSEQ multiplex PCR, while TCRdb's copy carries only in-frame clones and drops some. The sample carries 90,000 to 150,000 clones, around 87% recorded once. The sequencing used peripheral blood, collected 28 days after the second AZD1222 dose. Receptor source: an adult who received the AZD1222 COVID-19 vaccine. CDR3s include the opening cysteine and the closing phenylalanine or tryptophan. Each record gives: CDR3 length, clone size, V gene, J gene, D gene, CDR3 DNA, CDR3 protein. D genes are given only for firm matches. Rows may omit the clone size; those that give it use once, few, many or a size class.

16,.,TRBV30,TRBJ1-2,.,TGTGCCTCCCCCTCGACACGGGACGCGATGGGCTATGGCTACACCTTC,CASPSTRDAMGYGYTF
14,.,TRBV14,TRBJ2-1,TRBD2,TGTGCCAGCAGCCAACGGGGGGGGACCAATGAGCAGTTCTTC,CASSQRGGTNEQFF
15,.,TRBV7-9,TRBJ1-6,TRBD1,TGTGCCAGCAGCTTGGGACAGGGTGATAATTCACCCCTCCACTTT,CASSLGQGDNSPLHF
16,.,TRBV2,TRBJ2-2,TRBD2,TGTGCCAGCAGTTCCGTGGCGGGGGGCGGAGCCGGGGAGCTGTTTTTT,CASSSVAGGGAGELFF
14,.,TRBV6-2/TRBV6-3,TRBJ2-4,TRBD2,TGTGCCAGCAGTTACTCGGGGACTAGTCGCCCGAAGTACTTC,CASSYSGTSRPKYF
16,.,TRBV7-9,TRBJ1-2,TRBD1,TGTGCCAGCAGCTTAGGAGACCTGGACAGGCTCTATGGCTACACCTTC,CASSLGDLDRLYGYTF
14,.,TRBV14,TRBJ1-4,.,TGTGCCAGCAGCCAACAAACAGGGAACGAAAAACTGTTTTTT,CASSQQTGNEKLFF
21,.,TRBV6-2/TRBV6-3,TRBJ1-5,TRBD1,TGTGCCAGCAGTTACACACAGGGGGCTGACGGTATTTATTATAGCAATCAGCCCCAGCATTTT,CASSYTQGADGIYYSNQPQHF
14,once,TRBV3-1/TRBV3-2,TRBJ1-1,.,TGTGCCAGCAGCCGGCGGGGCATGAACACTGAAGCTTTCTTT,CASSRRGMNTEAFF
16,.,TRBV7-6,TRBJ2-7,TRBD1,TGTGCCAGCAGCTTAGCGGGACAGGGTTCCTCCTACGAGCAGTACTTC,CASSLAGQGSSYEQYF
14,.,TRBV6-5,TRBJ1-5,.,TGTGCCAGCAGTGACTCGCGAAGGGGTAAGCCCCAGCATTTT,CASSDSRRGKPQHF
14,.,TRBV19,TRBJ1-6,.,TGTGCCAGTAGGTCGGGCAGGGATAATTCACCCCTCCACTTT,CASRSGRDNSPLHF
16,once,TRBV7-8,TRBJ2-5,TRBD2,TGTGCCAGCAGCTTAGCGCGGGTAGCGGGCCAAGAGACCCAGTACTTC,CASSLARVAGQETQYF